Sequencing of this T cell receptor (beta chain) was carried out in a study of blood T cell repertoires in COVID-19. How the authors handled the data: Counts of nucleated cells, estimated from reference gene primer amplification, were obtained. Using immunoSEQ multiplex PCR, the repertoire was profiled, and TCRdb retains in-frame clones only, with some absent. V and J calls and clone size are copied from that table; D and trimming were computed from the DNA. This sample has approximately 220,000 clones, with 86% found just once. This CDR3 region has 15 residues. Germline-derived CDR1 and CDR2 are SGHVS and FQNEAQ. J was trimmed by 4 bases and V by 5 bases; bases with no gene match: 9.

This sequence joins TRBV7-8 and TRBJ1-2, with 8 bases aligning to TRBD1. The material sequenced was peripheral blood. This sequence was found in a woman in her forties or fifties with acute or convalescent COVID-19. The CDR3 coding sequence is TGTGCCAGCAGCACCGGGACAGGAAATCCCTATGGCTACACCTTC. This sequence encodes CASSTGTGNPYGYTF.